One and the same sample provided the 23 T cell receptor beta chains below, sequenced in a study of blood T cell repertoires in COVID-19. Data came from immunoSEQ multiplex PCR; TCRdb stores just in-frame clones and leaves some out. Of about 100,000 clones in the sample, more than 75% are singletons; the top ten hold roughly 13%. The specimen was peripheral blood. These receptors were collected from a human donor in a cohort sampled during active COVID-19.

The chain employs TRBV5-1 and TRBJ2-1, with D possibly being TRBD1 (5 bases). From germline, CDR1 is SGHRS and CDR2 YFSETQ. The CDR3 is 16 residues long. Trimming took off 4 bases at V and 6 bases at J, with 20 bases between the two ends. The CDR3 reads CASSRSQGEVVNEQFF. The CDR3 region has the DNA TGCGCCAGCAGCCGATCCCAGGGTGAGGTAGTCAATGAGCAGTTCTTC.

The V call is TRBV4-1, the J call TRBJ2-5; 8 bases map to TRBD2. V trimming: 0 bases; J trimming: 4 bases; junction bases outside the gene matches: 4. The CDR3 spans 15 residues. Per germline, CDR1 MGHRA and CDR2 YSYEKL. The CDR3 protein is CASSQERLAGETQYF. The DNA for the CDR3 is TGCGCCAGCAGCCAAGAAAGGCTAGCGGGAGAGACCCAGTACTTC.

The chain combines TRBV4-3 with TRBJ2-7, with D maybe TRBD2 (5 bases). V was shortened by 0 bases and J by 2 bases, with 11 bases between the two germline ends. The CDR3 spans 15 residues. Germline V gene data show CDR1 as LGHNA and CDR2 as YSLEER. In nucleotides, the CDR3 is TGCGCCAGCAGCCAAGATGTCGGGGAGCCCTACGAGCAGTACTTC. The encoded protein is CASSQDVGEPYEQYF.

This clone was detected once. The V and J genes are TRBV5-6 and TRBJ2-3; TRBD2 might be the D (6 bases). Germline values: CDR1 SGHDT, CDR2 YYEEEE. V lost 0 bases and J lost 4, with 15 bases in between. The length of the CDR3 is 16 residues. The DNA for the CDR3 is TGTGCCAGCAGCTTGGCCGGAGGGGACTCCCCAGATACGCAGTATTTT. It is translated as CASSLAGGDSPDTQYF.

The chain uses TRBV2 and TRBJ1-2; no reliable D call. The CDR3 consists of 14 residues. V was trimmed by 3 bases and J by 4 bases, leaving 12 bases between them. Germline V gives CDR1 SNHLY, CDR2 FYNNEI. The CDR3 is CASSDPLELYGYTF. DNA of the CDR3: TGTGCCAGCAGTGACCCTCTCGAGCTCTATGGCTACACCTTC.

The chain couples TRBV11-2 to TRBJ1-2; 9 bases line up with TRBD1. This CDR3 spans 13 amino acids. V lost 6 bases and J lost 10; bases outside the gene matches: 9. Germline CDR1 and CDR2: SGHAT and FQNNGV. CDR3 sequence (DNA): TGTGCCAGCAGGAAACCGGGACAGGGTCTCTACACCTTC. Its protein product is CASRKPGQGLYTF.

The CDR3 coding sequence is TGTGCCAGCAGCTCCCCAGTGGGAGCGAACACTGAAGCTTTCTTT. Amino acid sequence: CASSSPVGANTEAFF. The V gene is TRBV11-2, the J gene TRBJ1-1; D is uncertain. CDR3 length: 15 amino acids. The germline V gene has CDR1 SGHAT and CDR2 FQNNGV. The V gene lost 4 bases and the J gene lost 1 base, with 13 bases spanning the gap. The entire variable domain, with the rest obtained from reference TRBV11-2 and TRBJ1-1, is as follows: EAGVAQSPRYKIIEKRQSVAFWCNPISGHATLYWYQQILGQGPKLLIQFQNNGVVDDSQLPKDRFSAERLKGVDSTLKIQPAKLEDSAVYLCASSSPVGANTEAFFGQGTRLTVV.

The rearrangement links TRBV29-1 to TRBJ1-1, with TRBD1 matching 12 bases. Germline assignment: CDR1 SQVTM and CDR2 ANQGSEA. The CDR3 loop spans 13 amino acids. J lost 4 bases, V lost 7 bases, and 4 bases had no gene match. The CDR3 DNA is TGCAGCGCCCCGGGACAGGGGGCCACTGAAGCTTTCTTT. It specifies CSAPGQGATEAFF.

The chain couples TRBV5-1 to TRBJ1-3; D remains unclear. The CDR3 totals 14 residues. From germline, CDR1 is SGHRS and CDR2 YFSETQ. V was clipped by 1 base and J by 0 bases, with 5 bases between them. CDR3 in DNA: TGCGCCAGCAGCTTGTCCAACTCTGGAAACACCATATATTTT. It yields the protein CASSLSNSGNTIYF.

The chain has TRBV18 and TRBJ2-3; 10 positions match TRBD1. Unmatched junction bases numbered 8, after V lost 3 bases and J lost 2 bases. CDR3 size: 17 residues. CDR1 KGHSH and CDR2 LQKENI come from the germline V gene. DNA of the CDR3: TGTGCCAGCTCACCGCAAGGGACAGGGGTATTCACAGATACGCAGTATTTT. As protein: CASSPQGTGVFTDTQYF.

The chain recombines TRBV7-2 with TRBJ2-7, with TRBD1 matching over 8 bases. The CDR3 has 14 amino acids. The trim removed 5 bases at V and 0 bases at J, leaving 3 bases unmatched. Germline CDR1 reads SGHTA; CDR2 reads FQGNSA. CDR3 in amino acids: CASSQTGASYEQYF. The CDR3 DNA sequence: TGTGCCAGCAGCCAGACAGGGGCCTCCTACGAGCAGTACTTC.

The J gene is TRBJ1-1, the V gene TRBV6-5; 10 positions agree with TRBD1. Germline-derived CDR1 and CDR2 are MNHEY and SVGAGI. CDR3 size: 16 residues. The V gene end was trimmed by 0 bases and the J gene end by 9 bases; junction bases not matched to a gene: 10. The CDR3 bases are TGTGCCAGCAGTTACTCGAGTACGGGACAGGGGATGAAAGCTTTCTTT. The encoded protein is CASSYSSTGQGMKAFF.

This chain uses TRBV7-2 with TRBJ1-2; 10 nucleotides line up with TRBD1. CDR1 and CDR2 from the germline V gene are SGHTA and FQGNSA. The ends lost 5 bases at V and 4 bases at J; junction bases unmatched: 7. This CDR3 spans 15 amino acids. The CDR3 here is CASSGGQGSSYGYTF. The CDR3 nucleotides read TGTGCCAGCAGCGGGGGACAGGGGTCCAGCTATGGCTACACCTTC.

The chain recombines TRBV9 with TRBJ1-4; maybe TRBD1 (5 bases). Per the germline V gene, CDR1 is SGDLS and CDR2 is YYNGEE. This CDR3 is built from 16 residues. V lost 4 bases to trimming and J lost 0 bases, with 13 bases between them. Here the CDR3 reads CASSPRGVATNEKLFF. The DNA for the CDR3 is TGTGCCAGCAGCCCTCGGGGGGTTGCAACTAATGAAAAACTGTTTTTT.

There are a few counts of this clone. In nucleotides, the CDR3 is TGTGCCAGCAGCCGCCAAGCCATCTCTGGAAACACCATATATTTT. Its protein is CASSRQAISGNTIYF. The chain recombines TRBV6-5 with TRBJ1-3; D call uncertain. Germline CDR1 reads MNHEY; CDR2 reads SVGAGI. CDR3 length equals 15 residues. The germline V and J ends were trimmed by 6 bases and 0 bases, with 12 bases remaining between them.

V and J are TRBV5-1 and TRBJ1-1, with 10 bases identical to TRBD1. The germline V gene encodes CDR1 SGHRS and CDR2 YFSETQ. Germline trimming cut 2 bases from V and 5 bases from J; bases unmatched to any gene: 15. The CDR3 consists of 18 residues. CDR3 sequence: CASSFTTGTGVMGTEAFF. The CDR3 nucleotides are TGCGCCAGCAGCTTCACCACCGGGACAGGGGTCATGGGTACTGAAGCTTTCTTT.

The J gene is TRBJ2-4, the V gene TRBV7-2; 7 bases line up with TRBD2. The CDR3 is made up of 16 amino acids. Germline V gene sequence: CDR1 SGHTA, CDR2 FQGNSA. The ends lost 2 bases at V and 6 bases at J; junction bases unmatched: 10. For the CDR3, the DNA is TGTGCCAGCAGCTTATACGCTAGCGGAAGCATAAACATTCAGTACTTC. Translated, it gives CASSLYASGSINIQYF.

V gene TRBV6-2 or TRBV6-3 combines with J gene TRBJ1-5; TRBD1 aligns across 9 bases. V shed 5 bases, J shed 4 bases, and the junction held 9 bases outside the gene matches. The germline V gene encodes CDR1 MNHEY and CDR2 SVGEGT. The CDR3 has 16 amino acids. The chain's CDR3 is CASSNPGQGKNQPQHF. In nucleotides, the CDR3 is TGTGCCAGCAGTAATCCGGGACAGGGAAAGAATCAGCCCCAGCATTTT.

Only a few counts were recorded for this clone. V is TRBV24-1 and J is TRBJ2-1; 7 nucleotides line up with TRBD2. CDR3 length: 13 residues. J was trimmed by 0 bases and V by 9 bases; bases with no gene match: 1. Germline V gene data show CDR1 as KGHDR and CDR2 as SFDVKD. The CDR3 reads CATGGSSYNEQFF. The CDR3 nucleotides read TGTGCCACCGGCGGGAGCTCCTACAATGAGCAGTTCTTC.

The chain uses TRBV6-2 or TRBV6-3 and TRBJ2-7; maybe TRBD1 (5 bases). V gave up 3 bases and J gave up 3 bases, with 12 bases separating them. The germline V gene encodes CDR1 MNHEY and CDR2 SVGEGT. This CDR3 has 14 residues. Here the CDR3 reads CASSYYQQDYEQYF. The DNA for the CDR3 is TGTGCCAGCAGTTATTATCAACAGGACTACGAGCAGTACTTC.

This chain uses TRBV4-3 with TRBJ2-2, with 10 nucleotides matching TRBD2. The trim removed 4 bases at V and 5 bases at J, leaving 4 bases unmatched. This CDR3 has 15 residues. CDR1 LGHNA and CDR2 YSLEER come from the germline V gene. The chain's CDR3 is CASSPGLAQTGELFF. The CDR3 nucleotides read TGCGCCAGCAGCCCGGGACTAGCGCAAACCGGGGAGCTGTTTTTT.

The chain recombines TRBV6-5 with TRBJ2-7, with 10 nucleotides matching TRBD1. The V gene end was trimmed by 6 bases and the J gene end by 1 base; junction bases not matched to a gene: 6. Germline-derived CDR1 and CDR2 are MNHEY and SVGAGI. This CDR3 contains 15 residues. The DNA for the CDR3 is TGTGCCAGCAGCTTGGACAGGGGGTTGTCCTACGAGCAGTACTTC. Its protein product is CASSLDRGLSYEQYF.

V and J are TRBV7-2 and TRBJ1-5, with TRBD1 identical over 9 bases. J was trimmed by 11 bases and V by 1 base; bases with no gene match: 6. Germline assignment: CDR1 SGHTA and CDR2 FQGNSA. The CDR3 runs to 14 residues. The CDR3 region has the DNA TGTGCCAGCAGCTTAGTGGACAGGGGAGTTACCCAGCATTTT. It translates to CASSLVDRGVTQHF.